A single sample is the source of the 9 T cell receptor beta chains below, sequenced in a study of early T cells in non-severe SARS-CoV-2 infection. TCRdb redid the calling of the 5' RACE reads with MiXCR, one entry per CDR3 protein. The sample carries more than 80,000 distinct CDR3 sequences, 16% recorded once. Sample: whole blood. All receptors derive from an adult who was a healthcare worker with PCR-confirmed SARS-CoV-2 infection or an uninfected control (not recorded which).

The chain has TRBV24-1 and TRBJ2-1, with 9 nucleotides matching TRBD1. The CDR3 spans 15 residues. The V gene end was trimmed by 4 bases and the J gene end by 7 bases; junction bases not matched to a gene: 7. Germline V gives CDR1 KGHDR, CDR2 SFDVKD. The CDR3 loop is CATSDPTGQGNEQFF. Here the CDR3 DNA reads TGTGCCACCAGTGACCCTACTGGACAGGGGAATGAGCAGTTCTTC.

This clonotype was counted a few times. The rearrangement uses TRBV19 and TRBJ1-4; no reliable D call. The V end lost 3 bases, the J end lost 8 bases, and 4 bases lay between the germline ends. Germline V gives CDR1 LNHDA, CDR2 SQIVND (reference sequence). CDR3 size: 11 residues. The CDR3 reads CASSIGEKLFF. Here the CDR3 DNA reads TGTGCCAGTAGTATCGGAGAAAAACTGTTTTTT.

The gene calls are TRBV12-3 or TRBV12-4 and TRBJ1-1, with 10 bases fitting TRBD1. CDR3 length: 14 residues. V was clipped by 8 bases and J by 4 bases; unmatched bases: 7. The DNA of the CDR3 is TGTGCCAGCGGTTGGACAGGGGGAAGCACTGAAGCTTTCTTT. Amino acid sequence: CASGWTGGSTEAFF.

This clonotype was seen a few times. V and J are TRBV9 and TRBJ1-1; 8 bases are shared with TRBD1. The V gene's germline CDR1 is SGDLS and CDR2 YYNGEE. With 3 bases clipped from V and 5 bases from J, the junction kept 12 bases outside the gene matches. The CDR3 runs to 16 residues. This chain's CDR3 is CASSAQTGAQLTEAFF. Written as DNA, the CDR3 is TGTGCCAGCAGCGCCCAGACAGGGGCACAATTGACTGAAGCTTTCTTT. The whole variable domain, filled in from reference TRBV9 and TRBJ1-1, reads DSGVTQTPKHLITATGQRVTLRCSPRSGDLSVYWYQQSLDQGLQFLIQYYNGEERAKGNILERFSAQQFPDLHSELNLSSLELGDSALYFCASSAQTGAQLTEAFFGQGTRLTVV.

The V gene is TRBV6-1, the J gene TRBJ1-5; D gene uncertain. This CDR3 is 14 amino acids long. Germline V CDR1 and CDR2: MNHNS, SASEGT. Trimming pared 6 bases from V and 5 bases from J, leaving 14 bases between. The CDR3 loop is CASSPWGNYQPQHF. For the CDR3, the DNA is TGTGCCAGCAGCCCATGGGGAAACTATCAGCCCCAGCATTTT.

This clonotype was counted between two and nine times. The chain links TRBV20-1 to TRBJ2-5, with 9 nucleotides matching TRBD2. V lost 7 bases to trimming and J lost 2 bases; unmatched junction nucleotides: 11. The length of the CDR3 is 15 residues. CDR1 and CDR2 from the germline V gene are DFQATT and SNEGSKA (reference sequence). CDR3 sequence (DNA): TGCAGTGTTCCTCGTGCGGGGGGGCGGCAAGAGACCCAGTACTTC. Translating gives CSVPRAGGRQETQYF.

The rearrangement uses TRBV11-3 and TRBJ2-3, with 11 bases identical to TRBD2. CDR3 size: 16 residues. Unmatched junction bases numbered 6, after V lost 5 bases and J lost 2 bases. Germline lookup yields CDR1 SGHNT and CDR2 YENEEA. The CDR3 spells CASSPGTSGPTDTQYF. CDR3 coding DNA: TGTGCCAGCAGCCCCGGGACTAGCGGACCCACAGATACGCAGTATTTT. The full variable domain, rest sourced from reference TRBV11-3 and TRBJ2-3, is EAGVVQSPRYKIIEKKQPVAFWCNPISGHNTLYWYLQNLGQGPELLIRYENEEAVDDSQLPKDRFSAERLKGVDSTLKIQPAELGDSAVYLCASSPGTSGPTDTQYFGPGTRLTVL.

V and J are TRBV29-1 and TRBJ2-1, with TRBD2 matching 12 bases. V trimming: 4 bases; J trimming: 7 bases; junction bases outside the gene matches: 5. The V gene's germline CDR1 is SQVTM and CDR2 ANQGSEA. This CDR3 has 14 residues. In DNA form, the CDR3 reads TGCAGCGTTGTATCGCTAGCGGGGGGGAATGAGCAGTTCTTC. It translates to CSVVSLAGGNEQFF.

This chain connects TRBV2 to TRBJ2-7, with D possibly being TRBD1 (5 bases). The CDR3 totals 12 residues. Germline values: CDR1 SNHLY, CDR2 FYNNEI. V was cut by 1 base and J by 9 bases, with 10 bases left in between. DNA for the CDR3: TGTGCCAGCAGTGAAGAGTGGCAGGGGCAGTACTTC. It translates to CASSEEWQGQYF.